What follows are 8 T cell receptor beta chains derived from one specimen sequenced in a study of beta chain features in type 1 diabetes. Sequenced material consisted of expressed TCRB transcripts (all of the isolated RNA was reverse transcribed). Measured with immunoSEQ multiplex PCR; TCRdb has only the in-frame clones, and not every one. The table lists around 340,000 clones, around a fifth of them singletons. The material sequenced was naive CD4+ T cells from blood. These receptors originate from a woman younger than 30 in good health.

The chain employs TRBV4-1 and TRBJ2-3, with TRBD2 matching 8 bases. The CDR3 totals 15 residues. Germline CDR1 reads MGHRA; CDR2 reads YSYEKL. Germline trimming cut 2 bases from V and 4 bases from J; bases unmatched to any gene: 5. CDR3 nucleotide sequence: TGCGCCAGCAGCCAAACTAGCGGAACCCCAGATACGCAGTATTTT. Residues: CASSQTSGTPDTQYF.

This clone was detected only a few times. The CDR3 DNA is TGTGCCAGCAGGAGACAGGGTACGACTGGGGCCAACGTCCTGACTTTC. It yields the protein CASRRQGTTGANVLTF. This chain links TRBV2 with TRBJ2-6; 7 nucleotides line up with TRBD1. Germline CDR1 reads SNHLY; CDR2 reads FYNNEI. This CDR3 is built from 16 residues. The V segment lost 6 bases and the J segment 2 bases; nucleotides outside the gene matches: 7.

This rearrangement joins TRBV5-1 to TRBJ2-3; 8 bases match TRBD2. Germline V gene lookup returns CDR1 SGHRS and CDR2 YFSETQ. With V trimmed by 0 bases and J by 2 bases, 2 bases remained unmatched. This CDR3 region has 15 residues. CDR3 sequence: CASSLASGLTDTQYF. Written as DNA, the CDR3 is TGCGCCAGCAGCTTGGCTAGCGGGCTCACAGATACGCAGTATTTT.

The rearrangement joins TRBV4-1 to TRBJ2-4; weak D call: TRBD2 (6 bases). Germline V gives CDR1 MGHRA, CDR2 YSYEKL. Trimming removed 4 bases at V and 1 base at J, with 17 bases between. The CDR3 contains 17 residues. The CDR3 nucleotides read TGCGCCAGCAGCCCCTGGGCGGGGCTCTTGGCCAAAAACATTCAGTACTTC. Amino acids: CASSPWAGLLAKNIQYF.

The CDR3: CATRQLAASTDTQYF. The CDR3 region has the DNA TGTGCCACGCGCCAACTAGCGGCTAGCACAGATACGCAGTATTTT. The chain combines TRBV19 with TRBJ2-3, with 8 positions matching TRBD2. The CDR3 runs to 15 residues. V dropped 10 bases and J dropped 0; count of bases not matched to a gene: 9. In germline, CDR1 is LNHDA, CDR2 SQIVND (reference sequence).

V gene TRBV6-5 combines with J gene TRBJ1-5; a possible D gene is TRBD1 (6 bases). The CDR3 runs 15 residues. Trimming removed 4 bases at V and 6 bases at J, with 16 bases between. Germline V gene data show CDR1 as MNHEY and CDR2 as SVGAGI. The CDR3 sequence: CASSSPGRGGQPQHF. CDR3 sequence (DNA): TGTGCCAGCAGTTCCCCTGGCAGGGGTGGTCAGCCCCAGCATTTT.

This chain connects TRBV11-2 to TRBJ2-3; 7 nucleotides line up with TRBD1. The ends lost 1 base at V and 3 bases at J; junction bases unmatched: 7. This CDR3 is 16 amino acids long. Per germline, CDR1 SGHAT and CDR2 FQNNGV. The CDR3 DNA reads TGTGCCAGCAGCTTAGCGTGGGGACAGATTACAGATACGCAGTATTTT. Its protein is CASSLAWGQITDTQYF.

This clone was seen only a few times. The gene calls are TRBV7-2 and TRBJ1-1; D is uncertain. V lost 6 bases to trimming and J lost 5 bases, with 7 bases between them. Germline assignment: CDR1 SGHTA and CDR2 FQGNSA. CDR3 length: 11 residues. CDR3 amino acids: CASRQYTEAFF. In nucleotides, the CDR3 is TGTGCCAGCAGACAGTATACTGAAGCTTTCTTT. Supplemented by reference TRBV7-2 and TRBJ1-1, the full variable domain reads GAGVSQSPSNKVTEKGKDVELRCDPISGHTALYWYRQSLGQGLEFLIYFQGNSAPDKSGLPSDRFSAERTGGSVSTLTIQRTQQEDSAVYLCASRQYTEAFFGQGTRLTVV.